Listed below are T cell receptor beta chains from one sample, sequenced in a study of T cell repertoires in cytomegalovirus infection. Using its own MiXCR run on the reads, TCRdb lists one record per CDR3 protein. The table shows about 350,000 distinct CDR3 sequences, with roughly a third occurring only once. These receptors lack a known antigen. The material sequenced was cultured PBMCs, taken from culture after CMV antigen stimulation. The origin of the receptors is a human donor in good health (CMV status not recorded). Some clones in this sample may be carry-over from other donors' samples. The CDR3 runs from the conserved cysteine through the conserved F or W. The D gene is left open where the match is weak. Not all rows give a size; the values are once, few, many and, for expanded clones, a class.

NA	TRBD2	TRBJ2-3	TRBV7-6	TGTGCCAGCAGCCTCGGGGGGCTAGCGGGGCGCACAGATACGCAGTATTTT	CASSLGGLAGRTDTQYF
few	NA	TRBJ2-5	TRBV7-2	TGTGCCAGCAGCCCACAAGGAACGGGCTGGGAGACCCAGTACTTC	CASSPQGTGWETQYF
NA	TRBD1	TRBJ1-6	TRBV4-3	TGCGCCAGCAGCCCAACCGGGACAGGGTTGGCACCCCTCCACTTT	CASSPTGTGLAPLHF
few	NA	TRBJ2-3	TRBV4-1	TGCGCCAGCAGCTCCCGCCGACCGGGGGATACGCAGTATTTT	CASSSRRPGDTQYF
NA	NA	TRBJ1-2	TRBV28	TGTGCCAGCAGTTTCGTGACTCTCCAAAGGCGGTACGGCTACACCTTC	CASSFVTLQRRYGYTF
few	TRBD1	TRBJ1-5	TRBV7-6	TGTGCTGGGATCCAAGACAGGGTCAATGCAATTTCGGATCAGCCCCAGCATTTT	CAGIQDRVNAISDQPQHF
NA	TRBD1	TRBJ2-5	TRBV7-6	TGTGCCAGCAGCTGGACAGGGTTGGAGACCCAGTACTTC	CASSWTGLETQYF
NA	NA	TRBJ2-3	TRBV11-2	TGTGCCAGCAGCTTAGGGCAACGCGTGATGAGGAGCACAGATACGCAGTATTTT	CASSLGQRVMRSTDTQYF
many	TRBD2	TRBJ2-3	TRBV7-2	TGTGCCAGCAGCTTATTAGCGGGAGGGCCCCCAGATACGCAGTATTTT	CASSLLAGGPPDTQYF
few	NA	TRBJ2-1	TRBV11-3	TGTGCCAGCAGCCCCCGGACCTCTCCCAATGAGCAGTTCTTC	CASSPRTSPNEQFF
NA	TRBD1	TRBJ1-2	TRBV11-3	TGTGCCAGCAGCCTGGACAGGCTGAGTGGCTACACCTTC	CASSLDRLSGYTF
NA	TRBD2	TRBJ2-7	TRBV7-2	TGTGCCAGCAGTAGCGGACTAGCGTGGGAGCAGTACTTC	CASSSGLAWEQYF
few	TRBD1	TRBJ2-1	TRBV14	TGTGCCAGCAGCCAAACGCCGGGACAGGGGATGAATGAGCAGTTCTTC	CASSQTPGQGMNEQFF
NA	NA	TRBJ2-1	TRBV12-3/TRBV12-4	TGTGCCAGCAGTCGATCAGTAAATAATGAGCAGTTCTTC	CASSRSVNNEQFF
few	NA	TRBJ1-5	TRBV19	TGTGCCAGTAGTATACACCACAGCAATCAGCCCCAGCATTTT	CASSIHHSNQPQHF
many	TRBD2	TRBJ2-7	TRBV20-1	TGCAGTGCTCTTCTAGCGGGAGTTTACGAGCAGTACTTC	CSALLAGVYEQYF
NA	TRBD1	TRBJ2-5	TRBV6-2/TRBV6-3	TGTGCCAGCAGCCCCAGGACAGGGTCGGGGGCCCAGTACTTC	CASSPRTGSGAQYF
NA	TRBD2	TRBJ2-7	TRBV7-2	TGTGCCAGCAGCTTTTCGCGGGGGAGCGAGCAGTACTTC	CASSFSRGSEQYF
few	NA	TRBJ2-4	TRBV12-3/TRBV12-4	TGTGCCAGCAGTTCTACAGCGTTCACTCAGTACTTC	CASSSTAFTQYF
NA	TRBD1	TRBJ1-5	TRBV27	TGTGCCAGCAGTGACGGACAGGGGGGTCAGCCCCAGCATTTT	CASSDGQGGQPQHF
few	TRBD2	TRBJ2-3	TRBV25-1	TGTGCCAGCAGTGAATATCGCCTCCGGGCACGGGGGGGAAATACGCAGTATTTT	CASSEYRLRARGGNTQYF
NA	NA	TRBJ2-2	TRBV6-6	TGTGCCAGCAGTAGTCAGGGTTGGACCGGGGAGCTGTTTTTT	CASSSQGWTGELFF
NA	TRBD1	TRBJ1-4	TRBV12-3/TRBV12-4	TGTGCCAGCAGTTTGACGACAGGGGGCCCGAGTTTT	CASSLTTGGPSF
NA	NA	TRBJ2-3	TRBV2	TGTGCCAGCACTCTGGCACCTACAGGAATAGATACGCAGTATTTT	CASTLAPTGIDTQYF
many	TRBD2	TRBJ2-1	TRBV7-2	TGTGCCAGCAGCTCCCACGGGAGGGTCGACAATGAGCAGTTCTTC	CASSSHGRVDNEQFF
NA	NA	TRBJ2-7	TRBV4-3	TGCGCCAGCAGCCAAGATCGCGGCAGGTCCTACGAGCAGTACTTC	CASSQDRGRSYEQYF
NA	NA	TRBJ2-5	TRBV20-1	TGCAGTGCTAGAGATGTCACAGGGTGGGAGACCCAGTACTTC	CSARDVTGWETQYF
NA	NA	TRBJ2-5	TRBV7-9	TGTGCCAGCAGCTTAGAGGGGCAGGGAGAGACCCAGTACTTC	CASSLEGQGETQYF